The 27 T cell receptor beta chains reported below all come from one sample, sequenced in a study of CD8 T cells in Susac syndrome. RNA amounts of roughly 0.45 to 1 ug underwent reverse transcription with random hexamers. In TCRdb, the immunoSEQ multiplex PCR reads were re-called with MiXCR into one record per CDR3 protein. The sample records over 150,000 distinct CDR3 sequences, about 96% being singletons. The sample was CD4+ T cells from PBMCs. The receptors come from a human donor with Susac syndrome.

The chain has TRBV27 and TRBJ1-5; D remains ambiguous. V lost 5 bases, J lost 3 bases, and 14 bases lay in between. The CDR3 has 15 residues. Looked up from germline, CDR1 is MNHEY and CDR2 is SMNVEV (reference sequence). CDR3 protein: CASSISGRYNQPQHF. DNA for the CDR3: TGTGCCAGCAGTATCTCCGGACGGTACAATCAGCCCCAGCATTTT.

V and J are TRBV19 and TRBJ2-3; no definite D call. V lost 1 base, J lost 6 bases, and 5 bases lay in between. Per germline, CDR1 LNHDA and CDR2 SQIVND (reference sequence). The CDR3 is made up of 12 amino acids. The CDR3, as DNA: TGTGCCAGTAGTATAGTTCCGGATACGCAGTATTTT. The encoded protein is CASSIVPDTQYF.

The chain is built from TRBV2 and TRBJ2-1, with TRBD2 identical over 10 bases. With 7 bases clipped from V and 12 bases from J, the junction kept 9 bases outside the gene matches. Germline V gives CDR1 SNHLY, CDR2 FYNNEI. The CDR3 extends over 13 amino acids. The DNA for the CDR3 is TGTGCCAGCATTGGACTAGCGGAAGGGGTGCAGTTCTTC. It specifies CASIGLAEGVQFF.

The CDR3: CSARSQPGVNTEAFF. CDR3 nucleotide sequence: TGCAGTGCTAGATCTCAACCAGGGGTGAACACTGAAGCTTTCTTT. This chain links TRBV20-1 with TRBJ1-1, with D maybe TRBD1 (6 bases). V was clipped by 2 bases and J by 0 bases, with 13 bases between them. Germline-derived CDR1 and CDR2 are DFQATT and SNEGSKA (reference sequence). This CDR3 is built from 15 residues.

The chain is built from TRBV20-1 and TRBJ2-7; D is perhaps TRBD1 (6 bases). The CDR3 contains 14 residues. V shed 3 bases and J shed 3 bases, with 15 bases lying between them. Germline V gene sequence: CDR1 DFQATT, CDR2 SNEGSKA (reference sequence). In nucleotides, the CDR3 is TGCAGTGCTAGTATGGCTAGGGGGAACTACGAGCAGTACTTC. Its translation is CSASMARGNYEQYF.

CDR3 residues: CASRPPSFGEQFF. The CDR3 nucleotides are TGTGCCAGCAGGCCCCCCTCCTTTGGGGAGCAGTTCTTC. V is TRBV6-2 or TRBV6-3 and J is TRBJ2-1, with D unclear. With 6 bases removed from V and 10 bases from J, the gap between germline ends came to 16 bases. CDR1 is MNHEY and CDR2 is SVGEGT in the germline V gene. The CDR3 runs to 13 residues.

This clonotype was seen just once. The chain uses TRBV15 and TRBJ1-2; TRBD1 matches at 10 bases. The CDR3 length is 14 residues. The ends lost 3 bases at V and 4 bases at J; junction bases unmatched: 2. CDR1 is LNHNV and CDR2 is YYDKDF in the germline V gene (reference sequence). The CDR3 nucleotides are TGTGCCACCAGCAGGGACAGGGGGTCCTATGGCTACACCTTC. Translating gives CATSRDRGSYGYTF.

The genes are TRBV2 and TRBJ1-5; weak D call: TRBD1 (6 bases). There are 15 residues in the CDR3. The V gene lost 2 bases and the J gene lost 3 bases, with 11 bases spanning the gap. Germline V gives CDR1 SNHLY, CDR2 FYNNEI. CDR3: CASSERRGLNQPQHF. As DNA, the CDR3 is TGTGCCAGCAGTGAACGCAGGGGCCTCAATCAGCCCCAGCATTTT.

The J gene is TRBJ2-6, the V gene TRBV4-3, with D possibly matching TRBD1 (5 bases). The CDR3 spans 16 residues. V lost 5 bases, J lost 0 bases, and 11 bases lay in between. Germline V gives CDR1 LGHNA, CDR2 YSLEER. The CDR3 coding sequence is TGCGCCAGCAGCGCACAGGTTTTCTCTGGGGCCAACGTCCTGACTTTC. It translates to CASSAQVFSGANVLTF.

This chain connects TRBV28 to TRBJ1-6; D gene uncertain. V was pared by 6 bases and J by 7 bases, with 13 bases between. This CDR3 spans 14 amino acids. Germline V lookup: CDR1 MDHEN, CDR2 SYDVKM. The CDR3 protein is CASRAQYENSPLHF. The CDR3, as DNA: TGTGCCAGCAGAGCTCAGTACGAAAATTCACCCCTCCACTTT.

CDR3 protein: CSVEQETQYF. The CDR3, as DNA: TGCAGCGTGGAACAAGAGACCCAGTACTTC. This chain links TRBV29-1 with TRBJ2-5; D is unresolved. V was clipped by 6 bases and J by 2 bases, with 4 bases between them. CDR1 is SQVTM and CDR2 is ANQGSEA in the germline V gene. CDR3 length: 10 residues.

This rearrangement joins TRBV30 to TRBJ1-1; 7 nucleotides agree with TRBD1. The trim removed 2 bases at V and 4 bases at J, leaving 10 bases unmatched. Germline V gene data show CDR1 as GTSNPN and CDR2 as SVGIG (reference sequence). This CDR3 region has 15 residues. CDR3 in amino acids: CAWSPRRGLGTEAFF. DNA for the CDR3: TGTGCCTGGAGTCCGAGGAGGGGGCTGGGCACTGAAGCTTTCTTT.

This chain joins TRBV20-1 and TRBJ2-3; 10 nucleotides agree with TRBD2. V shed 5 bases, J shed 2 bases, and the junction held 4 bases outside the gene matches. CDR1 is DFQATT and CDR2 is SNEGSKA in the germline V gene (reference sequence). The CDR3 is 14 amino acids. The CDR3 DNA is TGCAGTGCTGGACTAGCGGTTCACACAGATACGCAGTATTTT. Amino acids: CSAGLAVHTDTQYF.

This rearrangement joins TRBV11-2 to TRBJ2-2; a weak D match, TRBD1 (5 bases). CDR1 and CDR2 (germline): SGHAT, FQNNGV. The V end was cut by 5 bases, the J end by 7 bases, with 8 bases between. CDR3 length: 12 amino acids. The CDR3 spells CASSPRGGELFF. Here the CDR3 DNA reads TGTGCCAGCAGCCCTAGGGGCGGGGAGCTGTTTTTT. The complete variable domain, with remaining parts taken from reference TRBV11-2 and TRBJ2-2, reads EAGVAQSPRYKIIEKRQSVAFWCNPISGHATLYWYQQILGQGPKLLIQFQNNGVVDDSQLPKDRFSAERLKGVDSTLKIQPAKLEDSAVYLCASSPRGGELFFGEGSRLTVL.

This rearrangement joins TRBV2 to TRBJ2-6; D assignment may be TRBD1 or TRBD2 (5 bases each). The CDR3 is 18 amino acids. V lost 3 bases to trimming and J lost 4 bases, with 19 bases between them. The germline CDR1 and CDR2 sequences are SNHLY and FYNNEI. CDR3 amino acids: CASSDSGFSGSGANVLTF. DNA for the CDR3: TGTGCCAGCAGTGATTCAGGGTTTTCGGGAAGCGGGGCCAACGTCCTGACTTTC.

The rearrangement joins TRBV3-1 to TRBJ2-3; a possible D gene is TRBD2 (5 bases). Germline V lookup: CDR1 LGHDT, CDR2 YNNKEL (reference sequence). V lost 4 bases to trimming and J lost 7 bases, with 15 bases between them. There are 14 residues in the CDR3. The CDR3 bases are TGTGCCAGCAGCCGAGGGAGCGGAGAGAATACGCAGTATTTT. This gives the protein CASSRGSGENTQYF.

V usage is TRBV20-1 and J usage is TRBJ2-5, with a tentative D call TRBD1 (6 bases). The CDR3 spans 15 residues. Per germline, CDR1 DFQATT and CDR2 SNEGSKA (reference sequence). The V and J ends lost 2 bases and 7 bases respectively, with 20 bases between them. The CDR3 loop reads CSARPLSRGRVTQYF. In DNA, the CDR3 is TGCAGTGCTAGACCCCTCTCCAGGGGCCGGGTGACCCAGTACTTC.

The V and J genes are TRBV20-1 and TRBJ2-2; 12 nucleotides line up with TRBD1. The length of the CDR3 is 13 residues. Trimming took 6 bases from V and 7 from J; bases not matched to a gene: 3. In germline, CDR1 is DFQATT, CDR2 SNEGSKA (reference sequence). The CDR3 region is CSARDRGRGELFF. CDR3 coding DNA: TGCAGTGCGCGGGACAGGGGGCGCGGGGAGCTGTTTTTT.

The gene calls are TRBV9 and TRBJ1-5; D remains unclear. CDR1 and CDR2 (germline): SGDLS, YYNGEE. V lost 2 bases, J lost 4 bases, and 7 bases lay in between. The CDR3 spans 13 residues. CDR3 bases: TGTGCCAGCAGCGTGGTGCCTAATCAGCCCCAGCATTTT. Translation gives CASSVVPNQPQHF.

The CDR3 coding sequence is TGTGCCAGCAGCCTAGTCCAGGGGGCTGGGGCCAACGTCCTGACTTTC. It specifies CASSLVQGAGANVLTF. V and J are TRBV7-2 and TRBJ2-6; 7 bases are a match to TRBD1. The CDR3 runs 16 residues. V shed 5 bases, J shed 2 bases, and the junction held 6 bases outside the gene matches. Germline CDR1 and CDR2: SGHTA and FQGNSA.

V and J are TRBV29-1 and TRBJ1-2; D might be TRBD1 (5 bases). The CDR3 consists of 13 residues. Trimming left V 6 bases short and J 0 bases short, with 11 bases between. The germline V gene has CDR1 SQVTM and CDR2 ANQGSEA. CDR3 DNA: TGCAGCGTCCGACAGCGGTCTAACTATGGCTACACCTTC. It yields the protein CSVRQRSNYGYTF.

The rearrangement joins TRBV20-1 to TRBJ1-5, with a possible D match to TRBD1 (5 bases). CDR1 is DFQATT and CDR2 is SNEGSKA in the germline V gene (reference sequence). V was cut by 1 base and J by 4 bases, with 8 bases left in between. The CDR3 contains 13 residues. The CDR3 region is CSARVGGNQPQHF. The CDR3 DNA reads TGCAGTGCTAGAGTGGGGGGTAATCAGCCCCAGCATTTT.

This chain uses TRBV9 with TRBJ2-7; D possibly uses TRBD1 or TRBD2 (5 bases each). V was shortened by 4 bases and J by 3 bases, with 14 bases between the two germline ends. The CDR3 consists of 14 residues. The V gene's germline CDR1 is SGDLS and CDR2 YYNGEE. CDR3 sequence: CASSRDGHFYEQYF. The DNA for the CDR3 is TGTGCCAGCAGCCGGGACGGCCACTTCTACGAGCAGTACTTC.

The chain uses TRBV2 and TRBJ1-6; 7 positions match TRBD1. Losses at the gene ends were 4 bases for V and 7 bases for J; bases not matched to a gene: 1. The CDR3 is 13 residues long. Looked up from germline, CDR1 is SNHLY and CDR2 is FYNNEI. CDR3 in amino acids: CASSGDSNSPLHF. The CDR3 coding sequence is TGTGCCAGCAGTGGGGACAGCAATTCACCCCTCCACTTT.

V and J are TRBV24-1 and TRBJ2-1; no reliable D call. V lost 5 bases, J lost 6 bases, and 4 bases lay in between. The CDR3 covers 11 residues. Germline lookup yields CDR1 KGHDR and CDR2 SFDVKD. This chain's CDR3 is CATSVLNEQFF. The CDR3 nucleotides are TGTGCCACCAGTGTTCTCAATGAGCAGTTCTTC.

This clonotype was counted a single time. The rearrangement uses TRBV4-2 and TRBJ2-4; possible D gene TRBD2, 5 bases. Germline V gene sequence: CDR1 LGHNA, CDR2 YNFKEQ. The CDR3 sequence is 14 residues long. The V gene lost 3 bases and the J gene lost 5 bases, with 11 bases spanning the gap. The CDR3: CASSQDDGENIQYF. For the CDR3, the DNA is TGTGCCAGCAGCCAGGATGACGGGGAAAACATTCAGTACTTC.

The chain joins TRBV12-3 or TRBV12-4 to TRBJ2-7, with TRBD2 matching over 10 bases. V dropped 4 bases and J dropped 4; count of bases not matched to a gene: 10. CDR3 length: 16 residues. In nucleotides, the CDR3 is TGTGCCAGCAGTTCGGGAAATAGCGGGAGGTGGTACGAGCAGTACTTC. Translating gives CASSSGNSGRWYEQYF.